The rows below give T cell receptor beta chains drawn from one sample of a study of monozygotic twins with inflammatory bowel disease. Using the 5' RACE reads, TCRdb records one entry per CDR3 protein without DNA. Its table records approximately 160,000 distinct CDR3 sequences. The material sequenced was blood. All receptors come from a human donor with ulcerative colitis or Crohn's disease, or a healthy co-twin of an affected twin (not recorded which). Both conserved end residues are part of each CDR3. Fields, in order: CDR3 protein, V gene, J gene.

CDR3aa: CASSSDSALAGVIEQYF; v_gene: TRBV12-3/TRBV12-4; j_gene: TRBJ2-7
CDR3aa: CASSSGLAGDNEQFF; v_gene: TRBV5-1; j_gene: TRBJ2-1
CDR3aa: CASSGTSGYNEQFF; v_gene: TRBV7-2; j_gene: TRBJ2-1
CDR3aa: CAISGDTSSYEQYF; v_gene: TRBV10-3; j_gene: TRBJ2-7
CDR3aa: CATNDRSGEPQHF; v_gene: TRBV24-1; j_gene: TRBJ1-5
CDR3aa: CASSSGGTSSLYEQYF; v_gene: TRBV11-2; j_gene: TRBJ2-7
CDR3aa: CATSKGGTGSMRTDTQYF; v_gene: TRBV15; j_gene: TRBJ2-3
CDR3aa: CSASTDPNQPQHF; v_gene: TRBV20-1; j_gene: TRBJ1-5
CDR3aa: CASSVGQTEAFF; v_gene: TRBV7-9; j_gene: TRBJ1-1
CDR3aa: CASKTSEPYEQYF; v_gene: TRBV28; j_gene: TRBJ2-7
CDR3aa: CASSKDRVYYNEQFF; v_gene: TRBV5-1; j_gene: TRBJ2-1
CDR3aa: CASLTSGTTDTQYF; v_gene: TRBV11-2; j_gene: TRBJ2-3
CDR3aa: CASSLAVYQETQYF; v_gene: TRBV5-1; j_gene: TRBJ2-5
CDR3aa: CASSLFRAGGNYGYTF; v_gene: TRBV27; j_gene: TRBJ1-2
CDR3aa: CASSGTGVNQPQHF; v_gene: TRBV19; j_gene: TRBJ1-5
CDR3aa: CASSWLASGRARSEQFF; v_gene: TRBV5-1; j_gene: TRBJ2-1
CDR3aa: CASSKDTGERQPQHF; v_gene: TRBV19; j_gene: TRBJ1-5
CDR3aa: CASSRDKAYEQYF; v_gene: TRBV13; j_gene: TRBJ2-7
CDR3aa: CASSSGKTGFTDTQYF; v_gene: TRBV5-6; j_gene: TRBJ2-3
CDR3aa: CASSFQQVSLLEAFF; v_gene: TRBV5-1; j_gene: TRBJ1-1
CDR3aa: CASSLARLAGASGELFF; v_gene: TRBV5-4; j_gene: TRBJ2-2
CDR3aa: CSVGSSGGYGYTF; v_gene: TRBV29-1; j_gene: TRBJ1-2
CDR3aa: CASSQDPRGVREQYF; v_gene: TRBV14; j_gene: TRBJ2-7
CDR3aa: CASSARTGKNEQFF; v_gene: TRBV9; j_gene: TRBJ2-1
CDR3aa: CASSRGGEAQPQHF; v_gene: TRBV7-9; j_gene: TRBJ1-5
CDR3aa: CASSYSLCYNSPLHF; v_gene: TRBV6-5; j_gene: TRBJ1-6
CDR3aa: CASSPSRAQTYEQYF; v_gene: TRBV27; j_gene: TRBJ2-7
CDR3aa: CASSPVAGVINEQFF; v_gene: TRBV11-3; j_gene: TRBJ2-1
CDR3aa: CASSPQGGSSGANVLTF; v_gene: TRBV5-1; j_gene: TRBJ2-6
CDR3aa: CASSLKLTGELFF; v_gene: TRBV28; j_gene: TRBJ2-2
CDR3aa: CASSFTLTSSTDTQYF; v_gene: TRBV28; j_gene: TRBJ2-3
CDR3aa: CASALEPLETQYF; v_gene: TRBV6-5; j_gene: TRBJ2-5
CDR3aa: CASSRARREREEYEQYF; v_gene: TRBV21-1; j_gene: TRBJ2-7
CDR3aa: CASSPEDGEGPGNTIYF; v_gene: TRBV5-6; j_gene: TRBJ1-3
CDR3aa: CASSLVEGQGGTDTQYF; v_gene: TRBV7-6; j_gene: TRBJ2-3
CDR3aa: CASSRRQGKVYEQYF; v_gene: TRBV28; j_gene: TRBJ2-7
CDR3aa: CASSIMMTGTDTQYF; v_gene: TRBV19; j_gene: TRBJ2-3
CDR3aa: CASSLVIPDRDTGELFF; v_gene: TRBV7-8; j_gene: TRBJ2-2
CDR3aa: CASSLSRRSYEQYF; v_gene: TRBV7-8; j_gene: TRBJ2-7
CDR3aa: CSVGRERMETQYF; v_gene: TRBV29-1; j_gene: TRBJ2-5
CDR3aa: CASSLRIKQGLSSGNTIYF; v_gene: TRBV7-8; j_gene: TRBJ1-3
CDR3aa: CASSQDRLLGAGRNTIYF; v_gene: TRBV3-1; j_gene: TRBJ1-3
CDR3aa: CASSRTSDYEQYF; v_gene: TRBV6-5; j_gene: TRBJ2-7
CDR3aa: CASRSLPINNEQFF; v_gene: TRBV5-1; j_gene: TRBJ2-1
CDR3aa: CASSLAGQKGTEAFF; v_gene: TRBV11-3; j_gene: TRBJ1-1
CDR3aa: CASSLARGQNTGELFF; v_gene: TRBV4-2; j_gene: TRBJ2-2
CDR3aa: CASSRGVGELFF; v_gene: TRBV6-5; j_gene: TRBJ2-2
CDR3aa: CASSQVTTVAGAYNEQFF; v_gene: TRBV4-2; j_gene: TRBJ2-1
CDR3aa: CASSSTGTGQETQYF; v_gene: TRBV7-9; j_gene: TRBJ2-5
CDR3aa: CAWDRMKNIQYF; v_gene: TRBV30; j_gene: TRBJ2-4
CDR3aa: CSVKRGQETQYF; v_gene: TRBV29-1; j_gene: TRBJ2-5
CDR3aa: CASSLDLRDRGGETQYF; v_gene: TRBV11-2; j_gene: TRBJ2-5
CDR3aa: CASSLVGLRTDTQYF; v_gene: TRBV5-1; j_gene: TRBJ2-3